These 2 T cell receptor beta chains share one sample of origin, sequenced in a study of cytomegalovirus exposure and HLA in healthy donors. The PCR ran on 60 Vbeta and 13 Jbeta primers. Method: immunoSEQ multiplex PCR; TCRdb's copy keeps in-frame clones and lacks some. This repertoire shows 100,000 to 120,000 clones, over 75% found once; its top ten account for about 5%. Material: PBMCs. Source of these receptors: a woman aged 30 to 39 in good health and CMV-seropositive.

The rearrangement links TRBV6-1 to TRBJ2-7; perhaps TRBD2 as D (7 bases). V was trimmed by 7 bases and J by 4 bases, leaving 20 bases between them. Per the germline V gene, CDR1 is MNHNS and CDR2 is SASEGT. This CDR3 has 15 amino acids. CDR3 bases: TGTGCCAGCACCGCCAGGGAGGGGGGACCTTACGAGCAGTACTTC. Encoded protein: CASTAREGGPYEQYF.

The genes are TRBV5-4 and TRBJ2-1; TRBD1 aligns across 7 bases. The V gene end was trimmed by 4 bases and the J gene end by 0 bases; junction bases not matched to a gene: 10. This CDR3 has 17 amino acids. CDR1 is SGHNT, CDR2 YYREEE, per germline (reference sequence). The CDR3 DNA reads TGTGCCAGCAGCCCAGTCGTCCGACAGGGCTCCTACAATGAGCAGTTCTTC. Its protein is CASSPVVRQGSYNEQFF.